Listed below are T cell receptor beta chains from one sample, sequenced in a study of T cell repertoires in cytomegalovirus infection. One entry per CDR3 protein results from TCRdb running MiXCR on the reads. The sample has hundreds of thousands of distinct CDR3 sequences, around 35% seen once. Antigens for these TCRs are unknown. Specimen: cultured PBMCs, collected from culture after CMV antigen stimulation. These receptor sequences come from a human donor in good health (CMV status not recorded). Some clones in this sample may be carry-over from other donors' samples. The CDR3 runs from the conserved cysteine through the conserved F or W. A D gene is named only where the DNA matches it firmly. Some rows mark clone size as missing; the rest say once, few, many or name a class of expanded clone.

CDR3 protein	CDR3 DNA	D gene	clone size	V gene	J gene
CSAIKTATNQPQHF	TGCAGTGCTATCAAGACAGCCACCAATCAGCCCCAGCATTTT	-	-	TRBV20-1	TRBJ1-5
CASSFYRTYNEQFF	TGTGCCAGCAGCTTCTACCGGACCTACAATGAGCAGTTCTTC	-	few	TRBV7-6	TRBJ2-1
CSVGNFENNEQFF	TGCAGCGTCGGTAACTTTGAAAACAATGAGCAGTTCTTC	-	-	TRBV29-1	TRBJ2-1
CASSLLSQGAGELFF	TGTGCCAGCAGTTTATTATCCCAGGGGGCCGGGGAGCTGTTTTTT	TRBD1	-	TRBV28	TRBJ2-2
CASSYSGAGVGGYTF	TGTGCCAGCAGTTACTCCGGAGCAGGGGTAGGAGGCTACACCTTC	-	-	TRBV6-6	TRBJ1-2
CASSSNMATAQYF	TGTGCCAGCAGCTCAAACATGGCCACCGCGCAGTATTTT	-	-	TRBV7-6	TRBJ2-3
CASSFSMRVAEYEQYF	TGTGCCAGCAGTTTTAGCATGCGGGTAGCGGAATACGAGCAGTACTTC	-	-	TRBV6-2/TRBV6-3	TRBJ2-7
CSVAWTSGGETQYF	TGCAGCGTTGCTTGGACTAGCGGGGGAGAGACCCAGTACTTC	TRBD2	-	TRBV29-1	TRBJ2-5
CASSDKLAGVTGELFF	TGTGCCAGCAGCGACAAACTAGCGGGAGTTACCGGGGAGCTGTTTTTT	TRBD2	many	TRBV7-2	TRBJ2-2
CASSPGMLRDQPQHF	TGTGCCAGCAGCCCAGGCATGCTGCGGGATCAGCCCCAGCATTTT	-	-	TRBV7-2	TRBJ1-5
CASSALPGRTDTQYF	TGTGCCAGCAGCGCCCTCCCGGGCCGAACAGATACGCAGTATTTT	-	few	TRBV7-6	TRBJ2-3
CASSQAGSRFGRQYNSPLHF	TGCGCCAGCAGCCAAGCCGGGAGCAGATTCGGTCGTCAATATAATTCACCCCTCCACTTT	-	-	TRBV4-1	TRBJ1-6
CASSWGLADITDTQYF	TGTGCCAGCAGCTGGGGACTAGCGGACATCACAGATACGCAGTATTTT	TRBD2	-	TRBV7-2	TRBJ2-3
CASSISGAGGTEAFF	TGTGCCAGCAGCATATCGGGGGCGGGAGGCACTGAAGCTTTCTTT	-	-	TRBV7-2	TRBJ1-1
CASSPTRSNYNEQFF	TGTGCCAGCAGTCCCACGCGGTCTAACTACAATGAGCAGTTCTTC	-	-	TRBV25-1	TRBJ2-1
CATSWGRGLGEQYF	TGTGCCACCTCCTGGGGCAGGGGGCTCGGCGAGCAGTACTTC	TRBD1	-	TRBV19	TRBJ2-7
CASSLYGGWDTQYF	TGTGCCAGCAGCCTATATGGCGGGTGGGATACGCAGTATTTT	-	-	TRBV11-2	TRBJ2-3
CASRTPRSGNTIYF	TGTGCCAGCAGGACTCCCCGCTCTGGAAACACCATATATTTT	-	-	TRBV28	TRBJ1-3
CASSLAPPLAGGYEQYF	TGTGCCAGCAGCTTGGCCCCTCCCCTAGCGGGCGGCTACGAGCAGTACTTC	TRBD2	few	TRBV7-2	TRBJ2-7
CASSPGGAGVGGNEKLFF	TGTGCCAGCAGCCCAGGCGGAGCCGGGGTCGGGGGGAATGAAAAACTGTTTTTT	-	few	TRBV7-8	TRBJ1-4
CASSEMDPDTQYF	TGTGCCAGCAGTGAAATGGACCCAGATACGCAGTATTTT	-	-	TRBV2	TRBJ2-3
CASSQVLPKGRDLELFF	TGCGCCAGCAGCCAAGTTTTACCGAAAGGTCGGGATTTAGAGCTGTTTTTT	-	-	TRBV4-3	TRBJ2-2
CASSPTQGRIYMNTEAFF	TGTGCCAGCTCACCAACACAGGGGCGGATTTACATGAACACTGAAGCTTTCTTT	TRBD1	-	TRBV18	TRBJ1-1
CASSISAGSNTGELFF	TGTGCCAGTAGTATATCGGCGGGCTCGAACACCGGGGAGCTGTTTTTT	-	-	TRBV19	TRBJ2-2
CASRERMTGDETQYF	TGTGCCAGCAGGGAACGGATGACAGGGGACGAGACCCAGTACTTC	TRBD1	-	TRBV12-3/TRBV12-4	TRBJ2-5
CASSQDGGANTQYF	TGTGCCAGCAGCCAGGATGGGGGGGCGAATACGCAGTATTTT	-	-	TRBV7-9	TRBJ2-3
CASSLRLAPNTGELFF	TGTGCCAGCAGTCTCCGACTAGCGCCGAACACCGGGGAGCTGTTTTTT	TRBD2	few	TRBV7-9	TRBJ2-2
CAISEVGMETQYF	TGTGCCATCAGTGAGGTGGGCATGGAGACCCAGTACTTC	-	-	TRBV10-3	TRBJ2-5
CSARVALAGVDEQYF	TGCAGTGCTAGGGTAGCACTAGCGGGAGTTGACGAGCAGTACTTC	TRBD2	-	TRBV20-1	TRBJ2-7
CASSPRAGGRNQPQHF	TGTGCCAGCTCACCACGGGCCGGAGGTCGCAATCAGCCCCAGCATTTT	-	-	TRBV18	TRBJ1-5
CASSLGGILAIYF	TGTGCCAGCAGTTTGGGCGGGATCCTGGCCATATATTTT	-	-	TRBV12-3/TRBV12-4	TRBJ1-3
CASSLTNSAQRDEQFF	TGTGCCAGCAGCTTAACGAACTCCGCGCAGCGGGATGAGCAGTTCTTC	-	many	TRBV7-2	TRBJ2-1
CASSPYPDDQETQYF	TGTGCCAGCTCACCTTACCCAGACGACCAAGAGACCCAGTACTTC	-	-	TRBV18	TRBJ2-5
CASSPRNGQGIDGYTF	TGTGCCAGCAGCCCTAGGAACGGACAGGGGATAGATGGCTACACCTTC	TRBD1	many	TRBV7-2	TRBJ1-2
CASSILGRAYEQYF	TGTGCCAGCAGCATCCTGGGTAGAGCCTACGAGCAGTACTTC	-	once	TRBV7-2	TRBJ2-7
CASSPSSGGAQETQYF	TGTGCCAGCAGCCCGAGTTCGGGGGGCGCTCAAGAGACCCAGTACTTC	-	many	TRBV7-2	TRBJ2-5
CASSTPDLISGNTIYF	TGTGCCAGCAGTACTCCGGACCTGATCTCTGGAAACACCATATATTTT	-	-	TRBV2	TRBJ1-3
CASSSGRGSPEAFF	TGTGCCAGCAGCTCAGGTAGGGGGTCACCTGAAGCTTTCTTT	-	-	TRBV11-3	TRBJ1-1
CASSAGLAGYEQYF	TGTGCCAGCAGCGCCGGACTAGCGGGGTACGAGCAGTACTTC	TRBD2	few	TRBV7-2	TRBJ2-7
CASASGTSGYNEQFF	TGTGCCAGCGCCTCGGGGACTAGCGGTTACAATGAGCAGTTCTTC	TRBD2	few	TRBV27	TRBJ2-1
CASSLGRPQGEQYF	TGTGCCAGCAGTCTGGGGAGGCCCCAGGGAGAGCAGTACTTC	-	-	TRBV27	TRBJ2-7